The 19 T cell receptor beta chains in this list originate from one sample, sequenced in a study of T cells in Graves' hyperthyroidism and ophthalmopathy. There were TCR beta CDR3 regions amplified from RNA transcripts. With the HTBI primer set, the TCR CDR3 went through a first round of RT-PCR. TCRdb passed the multiplex PCR reads through MiXCR, listing each CDR3 protein once. The profile shows hundreds of thousands of distinct CDR3 sequences, 15% of them singletons. The sequenced material came from blood. Source of these receptors: a woman aged 60-75 years with Graves' ophthalmopathy.

This clonotype was counted only a few times. V gene TRBV18 combines with J gene TRBJ2-5, with 10 bases that match TRBD2. The CDR3 totals 16 residues. The ends lost 3 bases at V and 4 bases at J; junction bases unmatched: 8. Germline V CDR1 and CDR2: KGHSH, LQKENI. As DNA, the CDR3 is TGTGCCAGCTCACCGCCGGGACTAGCGAGCGGAGAGACCCAGTACTTC. This sequence encodes CASSPPGLASGETQYF.

This clonotype has at least ten counts. This chain links TRBV20-1 with TRBJ2-7; D uncertain. The CDR3 extends over 15 amino acids. The V gene's germline CDR1 is DFQATT and CDR2 SNEGSKA (reference sequence). The V end lost 4 bases, the J end lost 2 bases, and 18 bases lay between the germline ends. The CDR3 region is CSANSPGGFTYEQYF. CDR3 bases: TGCAGTGCTAATTCTCCCGGCGGCTTCACCTACGAGCAGTACTTC.

This clonotype was seen many times. The V call is TRBV18, the J call TRBJ2-1; no definite D call. There are 15 residues in the CDR3. The V and J ends lost 2 bases and 0 bases respectively, with 8 bases between them. The germline V gene has CDR1 KGHSH and CDR2 LQKENI. The CDR3 spells CASSPGRTSYNEQFF. In nucleotides, the CDR3 is TGTGCCAGCTCACCAGGTAGAACCTCCTACAATGAGCAGTTCTTC.

Only a few counts were recorded for this clonotype. J is TRBJ1-5 and V is TRBV28; 10 bases match TRBD1. V was clipped by 8 bases and J by 4 bases; unmatched bases: 5. CDR3 length: 14 amino acids. The germline V gene has CDR1 MDHEN and CDR2 SYDVKM. The CDR3 nucleotides read TGTGCCAGCCTTCGGACAGGGGGTAATCAGCCCCAGCATTTT. Encoded protein: CASLRTGGNQPQHF. Variable domain in full (rest from reference TRBV28 and TRBJ1-5): DVKVTQSSRYLVKRTGEKVFLECVQDMDHENMFWYRQDPGLGLRLIYFSYDVKMKEKGDIPEGYSVSREKKERFSLILESASTNQTSMYLCASLRTGGNQPQHFGDGTRLSIL.

This clonotype was picked up many times. This chain joins TRBV20-1 and TRBJ2-7; D remains unclear. This CDR3 comprises 11 residues. Germline values: CDR1 DFQATT, CDR2 SNEGSKA (reference sequence). The V end was cut by 3 bases, the J end by 1 base, with 4 bases between. The CDR3 sequence: CSASSSYEQYF. The CDR3 DNA follows: TGCAGTGCTAGCTCTTCCTACGAGCAGTACTTC.

This clonotype has ten or more counts. The V and J genes are TRBV12-3 or TRBV12-4 and TRBJ1-1; D possibly corresponds to TRBD1 (6 bases). Trimming took 5 bases from V and 6 from J, leaving 7 bases between them. This CDR3 is built from 11 residues. CDR3 in amino acids: CASSRGSEAFF. The CDR3, as DNA: TGTGCCAGCAGTAGGGGGTCTGAAGCTTTCTTT.

The chain employs TRBV6-2 or TRBV6-3 and TRBJ2-1, with D perhaps being TRBD1 or TRBD2 (6 bases each). From germline, CDR1 is MNHEY and CDR2 SVGEGT. The CDR3 runs 16 residues. V lost 5 bases to trimming and J lost 8 bases, with 22 bases between them. The DNA of the CDR3 is TGTGCCAGCAGTGTTTTACAGGGCGGGACTTACGATGAGCAGTTCTTC. Translating gives CASSVLQGGTYDEQFF.

This clonotype showed up many times. The genes are TRBV7-9 and TRBJ1-4; TRBD1 might be the D (5 bases). The CDR3 runs 16 residues. Between the trimmed V and J ends, which lost 3 bases and 7 bases, there was a span of 18 bases. The germline CDR1 and CDR2 sequences are SEHNR and FQNEAQ (reference sequence). The CDR3 loop reads CASSFGSTQGGEKLFF. Written as DNA, the CDR3 is TGTGCCAGCAGCTTTGGATCAACCCAGGGAGGTGAAAAACTGTTTTTT. Together with reference TRBV7-9 and TRBJ1-4, the CDR3 gives the full variable domain: DTGVSQNPRHKITKRGQNVTFRCDPISEHNRLYWYRQTLGQGPEFLTYFQNEAQLEKSRLLSDRFSAERPKGSFSTLEIQRTEQGDSAMYLCASSFGSTQGGEKLFFGSGTQLSVL.

This clonotype was recorded at least ten times. J is TRBJ1-3 and V is TRBV3-1; a weak D match, TRBD1 (6 bases). This CDR3 contains 15 residues. Germline CDR1 is LGHDT and CDR2 is YNNKEL (reference sequence). The ends were cut back, 5 bases at V and 1 base at J, with 12 bases in the middle. In nucleotides, the CDR3 is TGTGCCAGCAGCACACGAGGGGGGTCTGGAAACACCATATATTTT. Its protein is CASSTRGGSGNTIYF.

In its sample, this clonotype was seen many times. This chain joins TRBV11-2 and TRBJ2-3; no clear D. The CDR3 loop spans 11 amino acids. V was cut by 6 bases and J by 5 bases, with 6 bases left in between. Germline CDR1 SGHAT, CDR2 FQNNGV. The chain's CDR3 is CASSLRDTQYF. In DNA form, the CDR3 reads TGTGCCAGCAGTTTAAGAGATACGCAGTATTTT.

This clonotype was found a few times. This chain links TRBV19 with TRBJ2-7; a weak D match, TRBD1 (7 bases). The CDR3 has 15 amino acids. Trimming cost V 6 bases and J 3 bases, with 18 bases left between them. Germline-derived CDR1 and CDR2 are LNHDA and SQIVND (reference sequence). The CDR3 protein is CASRPQGGGFYEQYF. The CDR3 coding sequence is TGTGCCAGTAGGCCTCAGGGGGGAGGCTTCTACGAGCAGTACTTC.

This clonotype was recorded a few times. This chain uses TRBV30 with TRBJ1-6, with 9 nucleotides matching TRBD1. This CDR3 comprises 15 residues. With V trimmed by 3 bases and J by 6 bases, 6 bases remained unmatched. The germline gives CDR1 GTSNPN, CDR2 SVGIG (reference sequence). This CDR3 is CAWRDRGALNSPLHF. The DNA for the CDR3 is TGTGCCTGGAGGGACAGGGGCGCCCTTAATTCACCCCTCCACTTT.

The chain couples TRBV19 to TRBJ2-3, with 8 nucleotides matching TRBD2. CDR1 and CDR2 (germline): LNHDA, SQIVND (reference sequence). Unmatched junction bases numbered 8, after V lost 4 bases and J lost 5 bases. This CDR3 is built from 15 residues. The CDR3 DNA is TGTGCCAGTAGTACGCGGGAGGCCGGTGAAGATACGCAGTATTTT. Translating it yields CASSTREAGEDTQYF.

This clonotype was detected ten times or more. The J gene is TRBJ2-7, the V gene TRBV7-9; 9 bases are shared with TRBD1. Germline CDR1 is SEHNR and CDR2 is FQNEAQ (reference sequence). With 3 bases clipped from V and 8 bases from J, the junction kept 8 bases outside the gene matches. There are 14 residues in the CDR3. The DNA for the CDR3 is TGTGCCAGCAGCTTCTCCCGGACAGGGGACCAGCAGTACTTC. Its protein is CASSFSRTGDQQYF.

This clonotype was recorded many times. V usage is TRBV20-1 and J usage is TRBJ2-1; D is tentatively TRBD1 or TRBD2 (6 bases each). In germline, CDR1 is DFQATT, CDR2 SNEGSKA (reference sequence). The CDR3 runs to 14 residues. Trimming left V 6 bases short and J 6 bases short, with 18 bases between. CDR3 nucleotides: TGCAGTGCAAGGAGGGCAGGGGAGTCCAATGAGCAGTTCTTC. It is translated as CSARRAGESNEQFF.

This clonotype showed up many times. The V gene is TRBV28, the J gene TRBJ2-5; 12 positions agree with TRBD2. CDR3 length: 16 amino acids. Trimming cost V 3 bases and J 4 bases; bases outside gene matches: 6. CDR1 and CDR2 (germline): MDHEN, SYDVKM. CDR3 amino acids: CASSLSTSGRVETQYF. Written as DNA, the CDR3 is TGTGCCAGCAGTTTGTCGACTAGCGGGAGAGTAGAGACCCAGTACTTC.

The gene calls are TRBV5-4 and TRBJ2-2; tentative D call: TRBD2 (5 bases). This CDR3 contains 16 residues. V shed 1 base and J shed 0 bases, with 10 bases lying between them. CDR1 is SGHNT and CDR2 is YYREEE in the germline V gene (reference sequence). The CDR3 bases are TGTGCCAGCAGCTTGAAAGTAGCGTCGAACACCGGGGAGCTGTTTTTT. Its protein is CASSLKVASNTGELFF.

Only a few counts were recorded for this clonotype. The chain carries TRBV7-9 and TRBJ2-5; TRBD1 or TRBD2 may be the D gene (6 bases each). CDR1 is SEHNR, CDR2 FQNEAQ, per germline (reference sequence). The V gene lost 5 bases and the J gene lost 5 bases, with 24 bases spanning the gap. The CDR3 length is 17 residues. The CDR3 loop is CASSPNLPGHRGETQYF. CDR3 bases: TGTGCCAGCAGCCCTAACCTGCCGGGACATCGGGGGGAGACCCAGTACTTC.

Remarks on this clonotype: A read error is likely, as this CDR3 ends without the conserved phenylalanine or tryptophan. The genes are TRBV5-1 and TRBJ2-3, with 9 bases that match TRBD2. The germline gives CDR1 SGHRS, CDR2 YFSETQ. The length of the CDR3 is 18 residues. V lost 2 bases and J lost 2; bases outside the gene matches: 12. The CDR3 loop is CASSLRTASGVYTDTQYL. The CDR3 nucleotides are TGCGCCAGCAGCTTACGAACGGCTAGCGGGGTTTACACAGATACGCAGTATCTT.